These 7 T cell receptor beta chains share one sample of origin, sequenced in a study of blood T cell repertoires in COVID-19. TCRdb's copy holds only in-frame clones and misses some; the assay was immunoSEQ multiplex PCR. The table shows about 210,000 clones, with 82% occurring only once. Sequencing input: peripheral blood. These receptors came from a woman aged 35 to 49 with acute or convalescent COVID-19.

This chain connects TRBV27 to TRBJ1-1; D is unresolved. The germline V gene has CDR1 MNHEY and CDR2 SMNVEV (reference sequence). CDR3 length: 14 residues. Trimming shortened V by 6 bases and J by 4 bases, and 15 bases separated the two germline ends. The CDR3 sequence: CASRQRAEGTEAFF. CDR3 sequence (DNA): TGTGCCAGCAGACAGAGGGCGGAAGGCACTGAAGCTTTCTTT.

V gene TRBV27 combines with J gene TRBJ1-2; possibly TRBD1 for D (5 bases). The V gene's germline CDR1 is MNHEY and CDR2 SMNVEV (reference sequence). The CDR3 covers 14 residues. V dropped 0 bases and J dropped 6 bases, with 11 bases sitting between them. The CDR3 is CASSLSFREDGYTF. CDR3 DNA: TGTGCCAGCAGTTTATCGTTCAGGGAGGATGGCTACACCTTC.

In its sample, this clone was seen a few times. V is TRBV12-3 or TRBV12-4 and J is TRBJ1-2; perhaps TRBD1 as D (6 bases). CDR3 length equals 12 residues. Trimming removed 7 bases from V and 3 bases from J, with 9 bases in between. CDR3 DNA: TGTGCCAGCAAGACAGGAGACTATGGCTACACCTTC. It translates to CASKTGDYGYTF.

The V gene is TRBV2, the J gene TRBJ2-7; possibly TRBD1 for D (6 bases). The CDR3 runs to 12 residues. V lost 6 bases to trimming and J lost 2 bases, with 8 bases between them. CDR1 is SNHLY, CDR2 FYNNEI, per germline. In DNA, the CDR3 is TGTGCCAGCAGCAGGGGAACCTACGAGCAGTACTTC. Translated, it gives CASSRGTYEQYF.

The rearrangement joins TRBV5-5 to TRBJ1-1, with D hard to call. There are 13 residues in the CDR3. V was trimmed by 6 bases and J by 3 bases, leaving 12 bases between them. From germline, CDR1 is SGHKS and CDR2 YYEKEE (reference sequence). CDR3 sequence (DNA): TGTGCCAGCACCCGCGGAATTGACACTGAAGCTTTCTTT. Its protein is CASTRGIDTEAFF. Drawing the rest from reference TRBV5-5 and TRBJ1-1, the complete variable domain is DAGVTQSPTHLIKTRGQQVTLRCSPISGHKSVSWYQQVLGQGPQFIFQYYEKEERGRGNFPDRFSARQFPNYSSELNVNALLLGDSALYLCASTRGIDTEAFFGQGTRLTVV.

In its sample, this clone was seen once. The V and J genes are TRBV5-1 and TRBJ1-5; D call uncertain. V was cut by 7 bases and J by 6 bases, with 5 bases left in between. This CDR3 spans 10 amino acids. The germline gives CDR1 SGHRS, CDR2 YFSETQ. The CDR3 is CASSVQPQHF. The CDR3 bases are TGCGCCAGCTCAGTTCAGCCCCAGCATTTT.

V and J are TRBV10-3 and TRBJ1-4, with D unclear. CDR1 and CDR2 from the germline V gene are ENHRY and SYGVKD. Trimming removed 11 bases from V and 5 bases from J, with 18 bases in between. This CDR3 has 14 residues. The CDR3 sequence: CAVAGQAGNEKLFF. In nucleotides, the CDR3 is TGTGCCGTTGCAGGCCAGGCGGGGAATGAAAAACTGTTTTTT.